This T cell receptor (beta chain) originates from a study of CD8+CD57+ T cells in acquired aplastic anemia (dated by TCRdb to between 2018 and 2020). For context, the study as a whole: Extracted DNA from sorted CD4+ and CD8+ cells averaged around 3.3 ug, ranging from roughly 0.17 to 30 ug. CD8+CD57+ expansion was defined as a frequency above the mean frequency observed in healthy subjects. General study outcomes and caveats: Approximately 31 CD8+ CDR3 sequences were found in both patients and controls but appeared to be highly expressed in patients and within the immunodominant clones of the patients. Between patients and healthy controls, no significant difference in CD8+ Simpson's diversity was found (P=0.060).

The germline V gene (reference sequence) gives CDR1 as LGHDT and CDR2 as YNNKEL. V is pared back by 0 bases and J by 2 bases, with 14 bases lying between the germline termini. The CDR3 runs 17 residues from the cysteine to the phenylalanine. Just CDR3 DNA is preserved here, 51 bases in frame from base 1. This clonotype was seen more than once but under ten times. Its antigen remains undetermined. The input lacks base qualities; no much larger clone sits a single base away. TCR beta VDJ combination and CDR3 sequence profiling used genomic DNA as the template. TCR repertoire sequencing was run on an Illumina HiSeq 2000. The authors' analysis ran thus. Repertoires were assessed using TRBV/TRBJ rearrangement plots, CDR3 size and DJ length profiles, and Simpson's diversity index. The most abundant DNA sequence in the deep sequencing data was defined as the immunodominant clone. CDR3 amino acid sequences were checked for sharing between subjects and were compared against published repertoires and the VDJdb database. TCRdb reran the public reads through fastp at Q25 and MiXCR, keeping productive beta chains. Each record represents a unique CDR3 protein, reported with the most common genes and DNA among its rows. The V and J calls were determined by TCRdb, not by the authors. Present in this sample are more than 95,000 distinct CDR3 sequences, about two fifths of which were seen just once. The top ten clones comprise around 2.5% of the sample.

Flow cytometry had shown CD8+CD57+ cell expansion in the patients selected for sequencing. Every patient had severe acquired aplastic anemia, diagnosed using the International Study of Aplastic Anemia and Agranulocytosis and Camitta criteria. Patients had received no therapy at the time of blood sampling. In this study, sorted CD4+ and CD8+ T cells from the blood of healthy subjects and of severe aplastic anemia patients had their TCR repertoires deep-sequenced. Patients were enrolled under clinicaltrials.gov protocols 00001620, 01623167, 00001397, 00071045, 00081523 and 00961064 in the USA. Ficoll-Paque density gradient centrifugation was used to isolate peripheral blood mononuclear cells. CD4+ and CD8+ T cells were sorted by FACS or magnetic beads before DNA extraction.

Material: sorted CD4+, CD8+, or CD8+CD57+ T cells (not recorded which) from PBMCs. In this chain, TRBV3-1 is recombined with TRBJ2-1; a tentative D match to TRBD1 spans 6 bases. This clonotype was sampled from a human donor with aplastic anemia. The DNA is TGTGCCAGCAGCCAAGAAGGAAGGGGGAGTACCTACAATGAGCAGTTCTTC. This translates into CASSQEGRGSTYNEQFF.